This T cell receptor beta chain was obtained from a study of regulatory and conventional T cells in breast cancer (dated by TCRdb to about 2015). This clonotype was seen only a few times. This receptor's antigen is unknown. No much larger clone is present one base from it, and per-base qualities are unavailable. Library preparation was by PCR. TCRdb names Illumina MiSeq as the instrument used. TCRdb trimmed public reads at Q25 via fastp, called clones via MiXCR and kept in-frame beta chains. Each CDR3 protein appears once, grouped with its most common genes and DNA. The sample table holds roughly 16,000 distinct CDR3 sequences, of which 25% to 40% were seen once. Together, the top ten hold approximately 1.6% of the sample. The germline V gene (reference sequence) supplies CDR1 SEHNR and CDR2 FQNEAQ. The CDR3 numbers 12 residues from cysteine through phenylalanine. Only CDR3 DNA is held: 36 bases, read in frame from base 1. V is clipped by 5 bases and J by 6 bases, and the sequence between their germline boundaries is 9 bases long.

Sequencing was carried out using conventional T cells from blood. This TCR came from a female donor in good health. The sequence joins TRBV7-9 to TRBJ2-3, with a weak D call of TRBD2 (5 bases match). The CDR3 corresponds to CASSPLGDTQYF. The nucleotides read TGTGCCAGCAGCCCACTAGGGGATACGCAGTATTTT. With all but the CDR3 taken from the reference TRBV7-9 and TRBJ2-3 genes, the full variable domain is: DTGVSQNPRHKITKRGQNVTFRCDPISEHNRLYWYRQTLGQGPEFLTYFQNEAQLEKSRLLSDRFSAERPKGSFSTLEIQRTEQGDSAMYLCASSPLGDTQYFGPGTRLTVL.